The clone carrying this TCR beta chain was detected ten times or more. Its antigen is unidentified. This specimen belongs to a study of T cell repertoires in cytomegalovirus infection. This CDR3 region has 16 residues. Germline V gene sequence: CDR1 MNHNS, CDR2 SASEGT. With 6 bases removed from V and 1 base from J, the gap between germline ends came to 18 bases. MiXCR was run by TCRdb on the reads, yielding one entry per CDR3 protein. This table holds 340,000 or so distinct CDR3 sequences, 25% found once. This sample comprised cultured PBMCs, obtained from culture after CMV antigen stimulation. The chain joins TRBV6-1 to TRBJ1-1; maybe TRBD1 (5 bases). The source is a human donor in good health (CMV status not recorded). Some clones in this sample may be carry-over from other donors' samples. The CDR3 sequence is CASSAGANVWNTEAFF. DNA for the CDR3: TGTGCCAGCAGCGCCGGGGCGAATGTTTGGAACACTGAAGCTTTCTTT.